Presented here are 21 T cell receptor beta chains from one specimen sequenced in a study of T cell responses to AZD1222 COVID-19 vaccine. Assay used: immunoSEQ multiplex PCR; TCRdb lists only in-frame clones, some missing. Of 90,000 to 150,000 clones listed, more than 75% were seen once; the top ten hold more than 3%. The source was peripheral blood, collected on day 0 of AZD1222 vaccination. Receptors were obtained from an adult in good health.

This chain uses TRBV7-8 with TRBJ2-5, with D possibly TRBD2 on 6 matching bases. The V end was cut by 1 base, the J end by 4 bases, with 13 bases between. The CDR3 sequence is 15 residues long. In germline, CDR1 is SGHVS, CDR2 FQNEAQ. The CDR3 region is CASSLGFGGAETQYF. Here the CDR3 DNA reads TGTGCCAGCAGCTTAGGTTTCGGCGGGGCAGAGACCCAGTACTTC. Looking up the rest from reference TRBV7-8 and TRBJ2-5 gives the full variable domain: GAGVSQSPRYKVAKRGQDVALRCDPISGHVSLFWYQQALGQGPEFLTYFQNEAQLDKSGLPSDRFFAERPEGSVSTLKIQRTQQEDSAVYLCASSLGFGGAETQYFGPGTRLLVL.

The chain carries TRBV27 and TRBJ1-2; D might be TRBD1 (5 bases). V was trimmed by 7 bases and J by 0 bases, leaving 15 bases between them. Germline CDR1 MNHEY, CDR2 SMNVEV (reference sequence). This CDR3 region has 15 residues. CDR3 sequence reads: CASTLVGGANYGYTF. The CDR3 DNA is TGTGCCAGCACCCTCGTCGGGGGGGCTAACTATGGCTACACCTTC.

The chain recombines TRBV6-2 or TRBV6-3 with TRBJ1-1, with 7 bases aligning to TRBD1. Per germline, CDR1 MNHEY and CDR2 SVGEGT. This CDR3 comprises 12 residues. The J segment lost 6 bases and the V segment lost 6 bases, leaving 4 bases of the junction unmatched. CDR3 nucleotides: TGTGCCAGCAGCTCACAGGGGCCTGAAGCTTTCTTT. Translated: CASSSQGPEAFF.

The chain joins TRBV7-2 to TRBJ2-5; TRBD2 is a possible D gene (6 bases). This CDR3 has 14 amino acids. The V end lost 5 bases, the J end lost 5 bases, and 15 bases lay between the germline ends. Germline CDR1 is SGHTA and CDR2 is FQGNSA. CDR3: CASSRGGDGETQYF. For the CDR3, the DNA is TGTGCCAGCAGCCGCGGCGGGGACGGTGAGACCCAGTACTTC.

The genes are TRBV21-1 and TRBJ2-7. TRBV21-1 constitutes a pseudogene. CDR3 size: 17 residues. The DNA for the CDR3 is TGTGCCAGCAGCAAAGGGAGGGGTCAGGGGAAGACCTACGAGCAGTACTTC. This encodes CASSKGRGQGKTYEQYF.

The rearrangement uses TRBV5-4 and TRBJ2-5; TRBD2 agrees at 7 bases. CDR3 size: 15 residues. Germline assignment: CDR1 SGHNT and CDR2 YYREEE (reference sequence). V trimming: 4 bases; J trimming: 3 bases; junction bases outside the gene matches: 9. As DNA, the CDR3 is TGTGCCAGCAGCGAGGGAGGGAGGAAGGAAGAGACCCAGTACTTC. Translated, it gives CASSEGGRKEETQYF.

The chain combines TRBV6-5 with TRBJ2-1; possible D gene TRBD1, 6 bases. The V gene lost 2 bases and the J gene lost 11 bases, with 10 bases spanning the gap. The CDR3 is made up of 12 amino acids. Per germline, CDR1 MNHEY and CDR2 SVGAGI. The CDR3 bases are TGTGCCAGCAGTTACGGGGGCACCCAGCAGTTCTTC. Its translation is CASSYGGTQQFF.

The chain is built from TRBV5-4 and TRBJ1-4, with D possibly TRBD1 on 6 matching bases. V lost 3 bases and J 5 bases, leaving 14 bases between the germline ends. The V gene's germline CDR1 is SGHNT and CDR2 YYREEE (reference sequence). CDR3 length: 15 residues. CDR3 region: CASSYGQSGNEKLFF. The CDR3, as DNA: TGTGCCAGCAGCTATGGACAGTCCGGGAATGAAAAACTGTTTTTT.

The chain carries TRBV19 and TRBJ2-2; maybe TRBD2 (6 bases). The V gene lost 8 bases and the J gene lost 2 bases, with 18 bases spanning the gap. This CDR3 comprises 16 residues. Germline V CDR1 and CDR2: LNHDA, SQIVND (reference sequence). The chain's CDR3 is CASEFPGLINTGELFF. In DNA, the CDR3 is TGTGCCAGTGAATTTCCGGGACTCATAAACACCGGGGAGCTGTTTTTT. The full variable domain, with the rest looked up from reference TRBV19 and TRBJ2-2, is DGGITQSPKYLFRKEGQNVTLSCEQNLNHDAMYWYRQDPGQGLRLIYYSQIVNDFQKGDIAEGYSVSREKKESFPLTVTSAQKNPTAFYLCASEFPGLINTGELFFGEGSRLTVL.

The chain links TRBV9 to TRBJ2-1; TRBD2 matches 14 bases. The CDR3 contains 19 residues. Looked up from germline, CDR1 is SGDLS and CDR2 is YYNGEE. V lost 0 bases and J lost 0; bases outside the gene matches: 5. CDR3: CASSVGTSGGLSSYNEQFF. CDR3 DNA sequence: TGTGCCAGCAGCGTAGGGACTAGCGGGGGGCTGAGCTCCTACAATGAGCAGTTCTTC.

The DNA for the CDR3 is TGTGCCAGCACCACAGGGGGTCCTGGAAACACCATATATTTT. Protein product: CASTTGGPGNTIYF. The chain has TRBV6-5 and TRBJ1-3; 8 positions agree with TRBD1. This CDR3 is built from 14 residues. V lost 7 bases and J lost 2; bases outside the gene matches: 4. CDR1 is MNHEY, CDR2 SVGAGI, per germline.

The CDR3 region has the DNA TGTGCCAGCAGTTACTCGATCACCGGGACGGGGGGAGTTGAAAAACTGTTTTTT. Its translation is CASSYSITGTGGVEKLFF. The chain couples TRBV6-2 or TRBV6-3 to TRBJ1-4, with a tentative D call TRBD1 (5 bases). Germline CDR1 reads MNHEY; CDR2 reads SVGEGT. V was cut by 0 bases and J by 7 bases, with 21 bases left in between. The CDR3 is made up of 18 amino acids.

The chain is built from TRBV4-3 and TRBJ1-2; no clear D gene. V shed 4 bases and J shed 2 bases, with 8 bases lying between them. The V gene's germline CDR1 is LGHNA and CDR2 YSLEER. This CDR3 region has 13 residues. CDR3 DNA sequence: TGCGCCAGCAGCCCCCAAGGGAACTATGGCTACACCTTC. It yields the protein CASSPQGNYGYTF.

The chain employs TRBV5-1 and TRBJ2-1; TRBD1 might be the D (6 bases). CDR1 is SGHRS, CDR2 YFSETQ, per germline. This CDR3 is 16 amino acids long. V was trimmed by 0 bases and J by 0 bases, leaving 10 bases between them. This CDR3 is CASSLGQAISYNEQFF. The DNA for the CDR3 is TGCGCCAGCAGCTTGGGACAGGCTATCTCCTACAATGAGCAGTTCTTC.

CDR3 in DNA: TGTGCCAGCTGGTTCAGGGGGCCCACTGAAGCTTTCTTT. It specifies CASWFRGPTEAFF. J is TRBJ1-1 and V is TRBV27, with 8 bases fitting TRBD1. V trimming: 8 bases; J trimming: 4 bases; junction bases outside the gene matches: 6. Germline V gene lookup returns CDR1 MNHEY and CDR2 SMNVEV (reference sequence). The CDR3 has 13 residues.

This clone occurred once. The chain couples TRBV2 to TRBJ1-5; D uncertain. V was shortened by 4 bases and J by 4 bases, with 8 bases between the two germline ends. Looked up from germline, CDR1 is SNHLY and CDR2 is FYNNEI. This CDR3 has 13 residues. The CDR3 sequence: CASSVGGNQPQHF. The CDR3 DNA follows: TGTGCCAGCAGTGTTGGAGGGAATCAGCCCCAGCATTTT.

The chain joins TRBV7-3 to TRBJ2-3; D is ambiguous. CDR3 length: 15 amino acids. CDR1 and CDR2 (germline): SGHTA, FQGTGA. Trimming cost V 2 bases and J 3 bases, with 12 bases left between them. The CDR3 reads CASSLGVGGTDTQYF. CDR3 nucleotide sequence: TGTGCCAGCAGCTTAGGGGTCGGTGGAACAGATACGCAGTATTTT. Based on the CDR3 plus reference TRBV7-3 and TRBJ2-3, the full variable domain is GAGVSQTPSNKVTEKGKYVELRCDPISGHTALYWYRQSLGQGPEFLIYFQGTGAADDSGLPNDRFFAVRPEGSVSTLKIQRTERGDSAVYLCASSLGVGGTDTQYFGPGTRLTVL.

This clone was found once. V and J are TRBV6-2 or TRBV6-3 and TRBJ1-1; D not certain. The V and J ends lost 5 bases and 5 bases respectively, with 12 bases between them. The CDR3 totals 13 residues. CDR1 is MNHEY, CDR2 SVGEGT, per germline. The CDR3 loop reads CASSRSRVTEAFF. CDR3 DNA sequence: TGTGCCAGCAGTAGGTCGAGAGTTACTGAAGCTTTCTTT.

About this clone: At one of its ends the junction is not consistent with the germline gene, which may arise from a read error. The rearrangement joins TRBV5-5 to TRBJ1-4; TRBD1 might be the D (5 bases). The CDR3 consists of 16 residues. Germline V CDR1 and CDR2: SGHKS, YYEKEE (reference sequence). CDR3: CASSLAGGANNENLFF. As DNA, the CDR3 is TGTGCCAGCAGCTTGGCCGGCGGGGCCAATAATGAAAACCTGTTTTTT.

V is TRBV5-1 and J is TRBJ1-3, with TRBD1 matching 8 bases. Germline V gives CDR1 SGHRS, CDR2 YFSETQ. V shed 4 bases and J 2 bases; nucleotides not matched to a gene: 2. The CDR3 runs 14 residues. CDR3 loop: CASSPQGAGNTIYF. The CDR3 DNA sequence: TGCGCCAGCAGCCCACAGGGGGCTGGAAACACCATATATTTT.

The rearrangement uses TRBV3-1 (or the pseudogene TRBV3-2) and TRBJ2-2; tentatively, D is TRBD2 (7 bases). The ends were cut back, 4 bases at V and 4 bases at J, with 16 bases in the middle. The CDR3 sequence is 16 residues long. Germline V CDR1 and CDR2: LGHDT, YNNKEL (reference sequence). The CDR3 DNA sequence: TGTGCCAGCAGCCGAAACGGGGGGCCCAGCACCGGGGAGCTGTTTTTT. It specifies CASSRNGGPSTGELFF.